This T cell receptor (beta chain) emerged from a study of shared clonotypes between healthy human individuals. Study-level background: Three men and two women, aged 18 to 49, were donors.

Broader study findings: Tissue TCR repertoires likely differ from these blood-only repertoires.

Concerning this clone: Antigen unknown.

Sorted-subset replicate PCR reactions were performed with about 190 ng DNA, corresponding to tens of thousands of T cell genomes. Generated by immunoSEQ multiplex PCR, the TCRdb table keeps only in-frame clones and is missing some. The table lists approximately 2.5 million clones, about 92% of them singletons. The TCR comes from a man aged 18 to 30 in good health. The sequencing sample was made of naive CD4+ T cells sorted from blood. Documented subset: CD45RA+ positively selected.

The CDR3 sequence: CASSTGLAGGHEQFF. The CDR3 DNA sequence: TGTGCCAGTAGTACGGGTCTAGCGGGAGGACATGAGCAGTTCTTC. The V gene is TRBV19, the J gene TRBJ2-1; 11 positions match TRBD2. Germline values: CDR1 LNHDA, CDR2 SQIVND (reference sequence). Trimming at V came to 4 bases and at J to 8 bases, leaving 7 bases not matched to a gene. The CDR3 has 15 amino acids. The full variable domain, its missing parts supplied by reference TRBV19 and TRBJ2-1, is DGGITQSPKYLFRKEGQNVTLSCEQNLNHDAMYWYRQDPGQGLRLIYYSQIVNDFQKGDIAEGYSVSREKKESFPLTVTSAQKNPTAFYLCASSTGLAGGHEQFFGPGTRLTVL.